The source of this T cell receptor beta chain is a study of Ad26.COV2.S vaccination and SARS-CoV-2 variants. On the study more broadly: Doses of Ad26.COV2.S were injected into muscle once or twice, 56 days apart.

The CDR3 has 15 amino acids. Germline V gene data show CDR1 as LNHNV and CDR2 as YYDKDF (reference sequence). The sample's treatment: around 19 received Ad26.COV2.S at low or high dose, single or two shots; about five received placebo; per-sample allocation not given. Samples came from day 63 after the first vaccine or placebo injection. About this clone: The junction departs from the called germline gene at one end, perhaps through a read error.

Repertoires were generated with immunoSEQ multiplex PCR, while TCRdb's copy carries only in-frame clones and drops some. The table includes hundreds of thousands of clones, around 90% detected once. The rearrangement links TRBV15 to TRBJ2-1; 10 nucleotides line up with TRBD1. The receptor comes from a person between 18 and 65 years old who received the Ad26.COV2.S COVID-19 vaccine or a placebo. This sample comprised peripheral blood, obtained in a trial of Ad26.COV2.S vaccine versus placebo. DNA for the CDR3: TGTGCCACCAGCGGAGACCGGGACAGGGGAGATGAGCAGTTCTTC. Protein sequence: CATSGDRDRGDEQFF. Looking up the rest from reference TRBV15 and TRBJ2-1 gives the full variable domain: DAMVIQNPRYQVTQFGKPVTLSCSQTLNHNVMYWYQQKSSQAPKLLFHYYDKDFNNEADTPDNFQSRRPNTSFCFLDIRSPGLGDTAMYLCATSGDRDRGDEQFFGPGTRLTVL.